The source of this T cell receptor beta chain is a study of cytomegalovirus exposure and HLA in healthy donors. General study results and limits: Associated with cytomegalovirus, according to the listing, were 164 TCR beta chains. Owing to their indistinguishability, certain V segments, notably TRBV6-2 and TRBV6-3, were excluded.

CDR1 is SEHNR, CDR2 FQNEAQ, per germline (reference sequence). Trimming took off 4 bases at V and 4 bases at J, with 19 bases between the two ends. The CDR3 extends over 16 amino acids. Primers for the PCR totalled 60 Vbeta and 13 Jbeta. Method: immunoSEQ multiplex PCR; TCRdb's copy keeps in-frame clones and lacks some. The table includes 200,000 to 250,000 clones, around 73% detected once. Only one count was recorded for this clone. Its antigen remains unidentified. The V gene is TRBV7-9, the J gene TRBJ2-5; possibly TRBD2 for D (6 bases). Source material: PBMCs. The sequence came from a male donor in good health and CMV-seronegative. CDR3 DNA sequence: TGTGCCAGCAGCTCCGCGGGACTCCCCCAGGGAGAGACCCAGTACTTC. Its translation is CASSSAGLPQGETQYF.